This TCR beta chain was retrieved from a study of blood T cell repertoires in COVID-19 (dated by TCRdb to 2020 to 2021). Context from the whole study: Samples from collaborators originated in the United States, Italy and Spain and spanned both the acute and convalescent phases of COVID-19. The material from the prospective study consisted of cDNA or gDNA derived from T cells, B-cell-depleted T cells, or PBMCs. Subjects who had been exposed to COVID-19, were actively infected with it, or had recovered from it provided the deeply sampled blood TCRbeta repertoires that made up the dataset. The repertoires were released in a freely available public database meant as a resource for research on the immune response to SARS-CoV-2. Samples came from the ongoing ImmuneRACE study (first 160 participants) plus 1,254 subjects from 6 global collaborators. A de-identified subject ID, COVID-19 status, age in years and sex were almost always included in the sample metadata. HLA class I and class II types, where available, came from metadata supplied by the sample provider rather than from assay-based typing.

Taken from the germline V gene (reference sequence), the CDR1 and CDR2 loops are LNHDA and SQIVND. The CDR3 goes from the cysteine to the phenylalanine over 17 residues. The retained sequence is limited to the CDR3, 51 bases, with the frame set at the first base. V is trimmed back by 6 bases and J by 0 bases, and the junction contains 9 bases that no gene match accounts for. Each collaborating institution followed its own protocols to collect whole blood in K2EDTA tubes. For TCRbeta analysis, collaborator samples were shipped as frozen whole blood, as isolated PBMCs, or as DNA extracted from either sample type. Details on this clone: The target of this receptor is not known. It has no much larger one-base neighbor in the sample; base qualities were not kept.

The immunoSEQ Assay, a bias-controlled multiplex PCR, was used to amplify TCRbeta CDR3 regions from genomic DNA. Turning to the authors' computational methods: Within the assay, amplification of reference gene primers was used to estimate how many nucleated cells each sample contained. To quantify the absolute abundance of each unique TCRbeta CDR3 rearrangement, sequence reads were collapsed and filtered. Productive Simpson clonality was computed per sample as the square root of Simpson's diversity index over productive rearrangements. TCRdb limited this immuneACCESS table to in-frame rearrangements with V and J called. A share of clones is missing; checked studies link under half to unresolved V genes, and the rest is unexplained. V and J calls and clone size are given by that table; D and trimming were obtained from the DNA. The sample records more than 95,000 clones, approximately 88% of which are singletons. Around 3.7% of the sample lies in the top ten.

Overall results and qualifications from the work: The quantity of clinical and demographic metadata differed by source and by participant and was supplied without curation.

The sequenced sample was peripheral blood. The chain is made from TRBV19 and TRBJ2-1; 9 bases in the middle match TRBD2. This TCR was sampled from a woman in her fifties or sixties with acute or convalescent COVID-19. CDR3 protein: CASRELAGPNSYNEQFF. The nucleotide sequence reads TGTGCCAGTAGGGAACTAGCGGGCCCCAACTCCTACAATGAGCAGTTCTTC.